Listed below are T cell receptor beta chains from one sample, sequenced in a study of identifying expanded T cells in peripheral blood. Profiled with immunoSEQ multiplex PCR; TCRdb holds only in-frame clones, not every one. The repertoire holds some 78,000 clones, with roughly 84% as singletons. Sequenced sample: blood. The receptors were sampled from a person aged 18-69 years in good health. CDR3s include the opening cysteine and the closing phenylalanine or tryptophan. The D gene is left open where the match is weak. The size field is filled for only some rows; it gives once, few, many or a size class.

d_call,clone_size,j_call,v_call,cdr3_nt,cdr3_aa
NA,NA,TRBJ2-1,TRBV7-6,TGTGCCAGCAGCTTAGTACCCGGGCTGGGCAATGAGCAGTTCTTC,CASSLVPGLGNEQFF
TRBD2,NA,TRBJ2-3,TRBV4-2,TGTGCCAGCAGCCGGCGACTAGCTACAGATACGCAGTATTTT,CASSRRLATDTQYF
TRBD1,NA,TRBJ1-4,TRBV4-2,TGTGCCAGCAGCCAAGGGGGACAGGCTGAAAAACTGTTTTTT,CASSQGGQAEKLFF
NA,NA,TRBJ2-1,TRBV18,TGTGCCAGCTCACCACCCTCGGGGAGCTCCTACAATGAGCAGTTCTTC,CASSPPSGSSYNEQFF
NA,NA,TRBJ2-7,TRBV15,TGTGCCACCAGCAGAGGAGGGACCGGCTACGAGCAGTACTTC,CATSRGGTGYEQYF
TRBD1,NA,TRBJ1-5,TRBV6-1,TGTGCCAGCAGAACGACAGGGGGTTTCGATCAGCCCCAGCATTTT,CASRTTGGFDQPQHF
NA,once,TRBJ2-3,TRBV14,TGTGCCAGCAGACCCGAATGGGGGCCCGACACAGATACGCAGTATTTT,CASRPEWGPDTDTQYF
NA,NA,TRBJ2-7,TRBV5-1,TGCGCCAGCAGCTTGGAATTAGTCCAGGGCTACGAGCAGTACTTC,CASSLELVQGYEQYF
TRBD1,NA,TRBJ2-7,TRBV4-3,TGCGCCAGCAGCCAAGTATTGACAGGGTCTGACGAGCAGTACTTC,CASSQVLTGSDEQYF
NA,NA,TRBJ1-1,TRBV28,TGTGCCAGCAGTGCCTGGGGGGGTGTAGGGACTGAAGCTTTCTTT,CASSAWGGVGTEAFF
NA,NA,TRBJ2-7,TRBV7-9,TGTGCCAGCAGCTTAAGTGACAGACAATACGAGCAGTACTTC,CASSLSDRQYEQYF
NA,once,TRBJ2-2,TRBV7-3,TGTGCCAGCAGCACGATGGGGACGGCCGGGGAGCTGTTTTTT,CASSTMGTAGELFF
NA,once,TRBJ1-4,TRBV28,TGTGCCAGCAGTTTAAGTGCAGTACAAATTGAAAAACTGTTTTTT,CASSLSAVQIEKLFF
TRBD2,once,TRBJ2-1,TRBV7-3,TGTGCCAGCAGCTTAGTAGCGGGAGGTTACAATGAGCAGTTCTTC,CASSLVAGGYNEQFF
TRBD2,NA,TRBJ2-1,TRBV7-2,TGTGCCAGCAGCTTAAAAAGCGGGGGGTCTCCAATCTCCTACAATGAGCAGTTCTTC,CASSLKSGGSPISYNEQFF
TRBD2,NA,TRBJ2-3,TRBV2,TGTGCCAGCAGTGGGTTCAGCGGGAGAAAAACAGATACGCAGTATTTT,CASSGFSGRKTDTQYF
NA,NA,TRBJ2-7,TRBV4-3,TGCGCCAGCAGCCAAGAAGTGGGGACAACCTACGAGCAGTACTTC,CASSQEVGTTYEQYF
NA,NA,TRBJ1-5,TRBV20-1,TGCAGTGCTGCCCCCGGGCAGCCCCAGCATTTT,CSAAPGQPQHF
TRBD1,NA,TRBJ1-1,TRBV6-6,TGTGCCAGCAGTTTGTCTAACAGGGGAAGCACTGAAGCTTTCTTT,CASSLSNRGSTEAFF
TRBD1,few,TRBJ2-1,TRBV27,TGTGCCAGCAGTTTAGGCTGGACAGGTCCGGGATATGAGCAGTTCTTC,CASSLGWTGPGYEQFF
NA,NA,TRBJ2-3,TRBV5-1,TGCGCCAGCAGCTTGAGAGCGTTAGATACGCAGTATTTT,CASSLRALDTQYF
NA,NA,TRBJ1-2,TRBV6-1,TGTGCCAGCAACGTCGAGGGAGGCTACACCTTC,CASNVEGGYTF